The following is a T cell receptor beta chain sequence with its context. An input of 0.5 to 1 ug of RNA was subjected to reverse transcription using random hexamers. Amplification of TCR beta CDR3 by immunoSEQ multiplex PCR spanned 54 Vbeta and 13 Jbeta. TCRdb reprocessed the immunoSEQ multiplex PCR reads via MiXCR and lists one record per CDR3 protein. The sample consists of about 160,000 distinct CDR3 sequences, around 93% of them appearing once. These data belong to a study of CD8 T cells in Susac syndrome. Per germline, CDR1 SQVTM and CDR2 ANQGSEA. The CDR3 is made up of 13 amino acids. The V and J ends lost 6 bases and 4 bases respectively, with 14 bases between them. Sequencing of TCR beta was performed on blood CD8+ T cells and on blood CD4+ T cells. Isolation of CD8+ and CD4+ T cells was performed negatively, whereas enrichment of TEMRA cells was done by FACS.

The sequence derives from a human donor in good health. The chain joins TRBV29-1 to TRBJ2-3, with D tentatively TRBD2 (6 bases). The source material was CD4+ T cells from PBMCs. The CDR3 DNA sequence: TGCAGCGTAGTGGGCCGGGACTCAGATACGCAGTATTTT. It specifies CSVVGRDSDTQYF.